The 4 T cell receptor beta chains reported below all come from one sample, sequenced in a study of cytomegalovirus exposure and HLA in healthy donors. PCR primers comprised 60 Vbeta and 13 Jbeta primers. TCRdb's table, derived via immunoSEQ multiplex PCR, lists solely in-frame clones and lacks some. The data contain about 130,000 clones, less than 85% of them singletons. The source material was PBMCs. These receptor sequences come from a female donor in good health and CMV-seronegative.

This chain joins TRBV2 and TRBJ2-7, with 11 bases lining up with TRBD1. This CDR3 spans 17 amino acids. Trimming at V came to 8 bases and at J to 2 bases, leaving 14 bases not matched to a gene. Per germline, CDR1 SNHLY and CDR2 FYNNEI. The CDR3: CASRGQGAMRDPYEQYF. The CDR3 DNA reads TGTGCCAGCCGAGGACAGGGGGCAATGCGGGACCCCTACGAGCAGTACTTC.

This clone was found once. This sequence joins TRBV10-2 and TRBJ2-1; 14 bases are a match to TRBD2. CDR1 is WSHSY, CDR2 SAAADI, per germline. V lost 10 bases and J lost 0; bases outside the gene matches: 5. There are 16 residues in the CDR3. CDR3 sequence: CATGLAGGLSYNEQFF. The CDR3 coding sequence is TGCGCCACCGGACTAGCGGGGGGCCTCTCCTACAATGAGCAGTTCTTC.

This clone came up once. The chain has TRBV12-5 and TRBJ1-6, with D possibly matching TRBD1 (6 bases). CDR3 size: 13 residues. The V gene's germline CDR1 is LGHNT and CDR2 FRNRAP. The V and J ends lost 6 bases and 12 bases respectively, with 15 bases between them. CDR3 nucleotides: TGTGCTAGTGGCCGGACAGATATCCGACCCCTCCACTTT. Translation: CASGRTDIRPLHF.

This chain links TRBV19 with TRBJ2-7, with D possibly TRBD1 on 6 matching bases. The CDR3 sequence is 13 residues long. CDR1 is LNHDA, CDR2 SQIVND, per germline (reference sequence). V lost 4 bases to trimming and J lost 4 bases, with 11 bases between them. CDR3: CASSTGQSYEQYF. The CDR3 bases are TGTGCCAGTAGTACCGGACAGAGTTACGAGCAGTACTTC.